Listed below are T cell receptor beta chains from one sample, sequenced in a study of shared clonotypes between healthy human individuals. Clones were read by immunoSEQ multiplex PCR, and TCRdb kept only the in-frame ones, dropping some. The sample consists of 750,000 to 1,000,000 clones, 90% to 95% of them appearing once. Sequencing used naive CD8+ T cells sorted from blood. These receptors all come from a man aged 30 to 45 in good health. Both conserved end residues are part of each CDR3. Fields, in order: J gene, clone size, V gene, D gene, CDR3 protein, CDR3 DNA. D genes are given only for firm matches. Size values are once, few and many counts, or a class for expanded clones, and some rows have none.

J: TRBJ2-4; size: .; V: TRBV7-2; D: TRBD2; CDR3: CASSPEGGRSGIQYF; DNA: TGTGCCAGCAGCCCCGAGGGCGGGAGATCCGGCATTCAGTACTTC
J: TRBJ2-1; size: .; V: TRBV4-1; D: .; CDR3: CASSQRLADGEQFF; DNA: TGCGCCAGCAGCCAAAGGCTAGCAGATGGTGAGCAGTTCTTC
J: TRBJ2-3; size: .; V: TRBV5-1; D: TRBD2; CDR3: CASSLRLAGGPTDTQYF; DNA: TGCGCCAGCAGCCTGAGGCTAGCGGGAGGTCCCACAGATACGCAGTATTTT
J: TRBJ1-5; size: .; V: TRBV28; D: TRBD1; CDR3: CASSFLGTGYQPQHF; DNA: TGTGCCAGCAGTTTCTTAGGGACAGGCTATCAGCCCCAGCATTTT
J: TRBJ2-7; size: once; V: TRBV6-1; D: TRBD2; CDR3: CASSAGLSYEQYF; DNA: TGTGCCAGCAGTGCGGGACTATCCTACGAGCAGTACTTC
J: TRBJ2-3; size: .; V: TRBV7-2; D: .; CDR3: CASSSLSGLGRYGADTQYF; DNA: TGTGCCAGCAGCTCCCTAAGCGGGTTAGGCCGATACGGGGCAGATACGCAGTATTTT
J: TRBJ2-1; size: .; V: TRBV28; D: TRBD2; CDR3: CASSSVRRDYEHNEQFF; DNA: TGTGCCAGCAGTTCCGTAAGGCGGGACTACGAACACAATGAGCAGTTCTTC
J: TRBJ1-5; size: .; V: TRBV2; D: .; CDR3: CASSEALLNSNQPQHF; DNA: TGTGCCAGCAGTGAAGCGCTGCTCAATAGCAATCAGCCCCAGCATTTT
J: TRBJ2-5; size: .; V: TRBV5-1; D: TRBD2; CDR3: CASSGGVQGPGGTQYF; DNA: TGCGCCAGCAGCGGAGGGGTCCAAGGCCCGGGGGGGACCCAGTACTTC
J: TRBJ2-1; size: .; V: TRBV7-9; D: TRBD2; CDR3: CASSDGLAGLGFF; DNA: TGTGCCAGCAGCGACGGACTAGCGGGATTAGGATTCTTC
J: TRBJ2-1; size: .; V: TRBV25-1; D: .; CDR3: CASKPPGTTYNEQFF; DNA: TGTGCCAGCAAGCCCCCCGGGACGACCTACAATGAGCAGTTCTTC
J: TRBJ1-4; size: .; V: TRBV27; D: TRBD1; CDR3: CASRQGINNEKLFF; DNA: TGTGCCAGCAGACAGGGGATTAATAATGAAAAACTGTTTTTT
J: TRBJ1-5; size: few; V: TRBV7-9; D: TRBD1; CDR3: CASSSTGPPQHF; DNA: TGTGCCAGCAGCTCGACAGGGCCGCCCCAGCATTTT
J: TRBJ2-6; size: .; V: TRBV7-3; D: .; CDR3: CASSLIGSGANVLTF; DNA: TGTGCCAGCAGCTTAATCGGATCTGGGGCCAACGTCCTGACTTTC
J: TRBJ2-1; size: .; V: TRBV27; D: TRBD2; CDR3: CASSPGLAGVNEQFF; DNA: TGTGCCAGCAGTCCGGGACTAGCGGGAGTTAATGAGCAGTTCTTC
J: TRBJ1-1; size: .; V: TRBV27; D: .; CDR3: CASRTVNGPINTEAFF; DNA: TGTGCCAGCAGAACTGTCAACGGCCCAATAAACACTGAAGCTTTCTTT
J: TRBJ2-3; size: .; V: TRBV19; D: .; CDR3: CASSMPFGSLHSTDTQYF; DNA: TGTGCCAGTAGTATGCCGTTTGGGTCCCTACATAGCACAGATACGCAGTATTTT
J: TRBJ2-1; size: .; V: TRBV27; D: TRBD2; CDR3: CASSLSLAGAGPSYNEQFF; DNA: TGTGCCAGCAGTTTATCTTTAGCGGGAGCCGGCCCTTCCTACAATGAGCAGTTCTTC
J: TRBJ1-2; size: once; V: TRBV10-3; D: .; CDR3: CAISVNREPNYGYTF; DNA: TGTGCCATCAGCGTAAACAGGGAGCCGAACTATGGCTACACCTTC
J: TRBJ2-7; size: .; V: TRBV18; D: TRBD2; CDR3: CASSPAVGASGSLYEQYF; DNA: TGTGCCAGCTCACCGGCCGTGGGGGCTAGCGGGAGTCTTTACGAGCAGTACTTC
J: TRBJ2-5; size: .; V: TRBV4-1; D: .; CDR3: CASSQAMPETQYF; DNA: TGCGCCAGCAGCCAAGCCATGCCAGAGACCCAGTACTTC
J: TRBJ2-4; size: .; V: TRBV2; D: TRBD2; CDR3: CASGGLAGEAKNIQYF; DNA: TGTGCCAGCGGCGGCCTAGCGGGTGAAGCCAAAAACATTCAGTACTTC
J: TRBJ2-7; size: .; V: TRBV7-6; D: .; CDR3: CASTINGGGVPYEQYF; DNA: TGTGCCAGCACCATAAATGGTGGGGGCGTCCCCTACGAGCAGTACTTC
J: TRBJ2-1; size: .; V: TRBV2; D: .; CDR3: CASSGSPRSSYNEQFF; DNA: TGTGCCAGCAGCGGATCCCCTAGAAGCTCCTACAATGAGCAGTTCTTC
J: TRBJ2-7; size: .; V: TRBV5-4; D: .; CDR3: CASSSTGYEQYF; DNA: TGTGCCAGCAGCTCGACAGGCTACGAGCAGTACTTC
J: TRBJ2-7; size: once; V: TRBV28; D: .; CDR3: CASSLPPHYEQYF; DNA: TGTGCCAGCAGTTTACCCCCCCACTACGAGCAGTACTTC
J: TRBJ2-5; size: .; V: TRBV7-7; D: .; CDR3: CASSPGVSETQYF; DNA: TGTGCCAGCAGCCCGGGAGTTAGTGAGACCCAGTACTTC
J: TRBJ2-5; size: .; V: TRBV28; D: .; CDR3: CASSLDGGETQYF; DNA: TGTGCCAGCAGCCTGGACGGTGGAGAGACCCAGTACTTC
J: TRBJ1-2; size: .; V: TRBV4-3; D: .; CDR3: CASSQGPGGSLYGYTF; DNA: TGCGCCAGCAGCCAAGGCCCGGGAGGCAGCCTCTATGGCTACACCTTC
J: TRBJ2-6; size: .; V: TRBV9; D: .; CDR3: CASSVTRHSGANVLTF; DNA: TGTGCCAGCAGCGTAACGCGCCACTCTGGGGCCAACGTCCTGACTTTC
J: TRBJ1-1; size: .; V: TRBV7-9; D: .; CDR3: CASSHSRTEAFF; DNA: TGTGCCAGCAGCCACTCGAGGACTGAAGCTTTCTTT
J: TRBJ2-7; size: .; V: TRBV6-5; D: TRBD2; CDR3: CASSYSRLAGVEQYF; DNA: TGTGCCAGCAGTTACTCGAGACTAGCGGGAGTTGAGCAGTACTTC
J: TRBJ1-3; size: .; V: TRBV11-2; D: .; CDR3: CASTHLTYSGNTIYF; DNA: TGTGCCAGCACCCACTTGACGTACTCTGGAAACACCATATATTTT